Listed here are 14 T cell receptor beta chains from one sample, sequenced in a study of cytomegalovirus exposure and HLA in healthy donors. The PCR ran on 60 Vbeta and 13 Jbeta primers. This table comes from immunoSEQ multiplex PCR, and its TCRdb copy is limited to in-frame clones, with some not included. Found here are 130,000 to 150,000 clones; the top ten clones hold about 1.7%. Source material: PBMCs. The source is a woman aged 45-59 years in good health and CMV-seronegative.

The V gene is TRBV15, the J gene TRBJ2-1; D might be TRBD2 (6 bases). The CDR3 is made up of 15 amino acids. The V end was cut by 0 bases, the J end by 1 base, with 7 bases between. Germline values: CDR1 LNHNV, CDR2 YYDKDF (reference sequence). CDR3 sequence (DNA): TGTGCCACCAGCAGAGAGCGGGGTTCCTACAATGAGCAGTTCTTC. Amino acid sequence: CATSRERGSYNEQFF.

The gene calls are TRBV7-2 and TRBJ2-6, with D possibly being TRBD1 (6 bases). The CDR3 contains 15 residues. Germline V gene sequence: CDR1 SGHTA, CDR2 FQGNSA. The V and J ends lost 1 base and 11 bases respectively, with 15 bases between them. The CDR3 is CASSLGSLGAYVLTF. The CDR3 coding sequence is TGTGCCAGCAGCTTAGGGTCGTTGGGGGCATACGTCCTGACTTTC.

The V call is TRBV7-6, the J call TRBJ1-1, with D possibly matching TRBD1 (5 bases). The V and J ends lost 3 bases and 3 bases respectively, with 14 bases between them. There are 15 residues in the CDR3. Germline-derived CDR1 and CDR2 are SGHVS and FNYEAQ. The CDR3 here is CASSLEGLQYTEAFF. Written as DNA, the CDR3 is TGTGCCAGCAGCTTGGAGGGGCTTCAGTACACTGAAGCTTTCTTT.

The CDR3 DNA reads as TGTGCCAGCAGTGACCACTCCGGACTAGCGGGAAACAATGAGCAGTTCTTC. This gives the protein CASSDHSGLAGNNEQFF. V is TRBV25-1 and J is TRBJ2-1; 12 bases match TRBD2. The CDR3 runs 17 residues. Germline lookup yields CDR1 MGHDK and CDR2 SYGVNS. After removal of 3 bases from V and 5 bases from J, the junction contained 8 bases not matched to a gene. Full variable domain (outside the CDR3, taken from reference TRBV25-1 and TRBJ2-1): EADIYQTPRYLVIGTGKKITLECSQTMGHDKMYWYQQDPGMELHLIHYSYGVNSTEKGDLSSESTVSRIRTEHFPLTLESARPSHTSQYLCASSDHSGLAGNNEQFFGPGTRLTVL.

The rearrangement links TRBV28 to TRBJ2-5; the match to TRBD2 covers 7 bases. The closer fit of TRBJ2-7 to the DNA end suggests the J call may be wrong. From germline, CDR1 is MDHEN and CDR2 SYDVKM. The CDR3 length is 13 residues. The CDR3 nucleotides read TGTGCCAGCAGTGTGGGACTAACCTACGAGCAGTACTTC. Translating it yields CASSVGLTYEQYF.

The chain carries TRBV27 and TRBJ2-7; 7 bases match TRBD1. The CDR3 is 12 residues long. The J segment lost 3 bases and the V segment lost 8 bases, leaving 4 bases of the junction unmatched. Germline V CDR1 and CDR2: MNHEY, SMNVEV (reference sequence). As DNA, the CDR3 is TGTGCCAGCCGGGACAGAGACTACGAGCAGTACTTC. It is translated as CASRDRDYEQYF.

CDR3 nucleotides: TGTGCCAGCAGCCCATCCCCCGTTAGCGGGAGTGCAAAGACCCAGTACTTC. It yields the protein CASSPSPVSGSAKTQYF. The rearrangement uses TRBV9 and TRBJ2-5; 9 bases map to TRBD2. The CDR3 runs 17 residues. The J segment lost 6 bases and the V segment lost 4 bases, leaving 16 bases of the junction unmatched. The V gene's germline CDR1 is SGDLS and CDR2 YYNGEE.

The chain links TRBV19 to TRBJ1-3, with 10 bases lining up with TRBD1. V shed 8 bases, J shed 0 bases, and the junction held 10 bases outside the gene matches. This CDR3 has 17 amino acids. Per germline, CDR1 LNHDA and CDR2 SQIVND (reference sequence). The CDR3 spells CASRGQGNTFSGNTIYF. As DNA, the CDR3 is TGTGCCAGTCGGGGACAGGGGAATACGTTCTCTGGAAACACCATATATTTT.

A note on this clone: The sample has other DNA sequences that encode this CDR3 too. V and J are TRBV28 and TRBJ2-7; the D gene is possibly TRBD1 (5 bases). The CDR3 covers 11 residues. Trimming stripped 6 bases from V and 4 bases from J, with 7 bases between. Germline assignment: CDR1 MDHEN and CDR2 SYDVKM. CDR3: CASSTGYEQYF. CDR3 nucleotide sequence: TGTGCCAGCAGCACAGGTTACGAGCAGTACTTC.

This chain links TRBV4-1 with TRBJ2-3, with 10 bases lining up with TRBD2. The CDR3 is 17 amino acids. V was pared by 2 bases and J by 1 base, with 6 bases of the junction left unmatched. Germline CDR1 and CDR2: MGHRA and YSYEKL. The CDR3 DNA follows: TGCGCCAGCAGCCAACGATCCCTAGCGGGGGGCACAGATACGCAGTATTTT. It is translated as CASSQRSLAGGTDTQYF.

The chain links TRBV4-1 to TRBJ1-2; D might be TRBD1 (5 bases). CDR1 is MGHRA and CDR2 is YSYEKL in the germline V gene. The CDR3 loop spans 16 amino acids. V shed 2 bases and J shed 4 bases, with 17 bases lying between them. CDR3 DNA: TGCGCCAGCAGCCAAATCTACCCCCAGGGAAGCTATGGCTACACCTTC. It translates to CASSQIYPQGSYGYTF.

This chain connects TRBV11-3 to TRBJ2-7; TRBD1 agrees at 10 bases. The CDR3 has 15 amino acids. The trim removed 1 base at V and 4 bases at J, leaving 4 bases unmatched. CDR1 is SGHNT, CDR2 YENEEA, per germline. The CDR3 here is CASSLGGTGEYEQYF. CDR3 nucleotide sequence: TGTGCCAGCAGCTTAGGAGGGACAGGGGAATACGAGCAGTACTTC.

The chain uses TRBV11-3 and TRBJ2-7; D is uncertain. V lost 2 bases, J lost 3 bases, and 8 bases lay in between. From germline, CDR1 is SGHNT and CDR2 YENEEA. The CDR3 totals 13 residues. The CDR3 DNA is TGTGCCAGCAGCTTAAACAGTTTCTACGAGCAGTACTTC. As protein: CASSLNSFYEQYF.

This chain uses TRBV6-6 with TRBJ2-5; no firm D call. Germline assignment: CDR1 MNHNY and CDR2 SVGAGI (reference sequence). This CDR3 comprises 13 residues. V lost 7 bases, J lost 5 bases, and 14 bases lay in between. As DNA, the CDR3 is TGTGCCAGCAACAGAGTCCTAAAGGAGACCCAGTACTTC. Protein product: CASNRVLKETQYF.